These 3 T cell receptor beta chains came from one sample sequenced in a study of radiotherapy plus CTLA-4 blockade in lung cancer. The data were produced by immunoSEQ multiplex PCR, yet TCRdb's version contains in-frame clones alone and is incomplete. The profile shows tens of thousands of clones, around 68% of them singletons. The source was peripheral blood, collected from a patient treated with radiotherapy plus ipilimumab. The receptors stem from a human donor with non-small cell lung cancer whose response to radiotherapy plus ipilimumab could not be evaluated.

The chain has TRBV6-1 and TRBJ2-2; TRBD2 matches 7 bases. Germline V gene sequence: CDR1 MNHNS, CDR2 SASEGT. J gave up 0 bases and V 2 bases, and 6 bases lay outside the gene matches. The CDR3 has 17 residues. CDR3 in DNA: TGTGCCAGCAGTGAATTTGGGGGAGGGGCGAACACCGGGGAGCTGTTTTTT. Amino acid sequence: CASSEFGGGANTGELFF.

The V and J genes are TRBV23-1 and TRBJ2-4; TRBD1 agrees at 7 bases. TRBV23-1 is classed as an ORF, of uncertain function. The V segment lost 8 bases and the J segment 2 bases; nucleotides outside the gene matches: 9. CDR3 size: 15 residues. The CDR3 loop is CASLINRGTKNIQYF. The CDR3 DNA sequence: TGCGCCAGCCTAATAAACAGGGGAACCAAAAACATTCAGTACTTC.

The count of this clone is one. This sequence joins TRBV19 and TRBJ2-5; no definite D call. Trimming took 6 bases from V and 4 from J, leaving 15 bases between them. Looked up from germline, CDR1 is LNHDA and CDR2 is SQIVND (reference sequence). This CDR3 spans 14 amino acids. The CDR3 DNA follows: TGTGCCAGTAGGAGATCCTCTTCGGGAGAGACCCAGTACTTC. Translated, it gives CASRRSSSGETQYF. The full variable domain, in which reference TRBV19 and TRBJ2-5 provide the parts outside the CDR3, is DGGITQSPKYLFRKEGQNVTLSCEQNLNHDAMYWYRQDPGQGLRLIYYSQIVNDFQKGDIAEGYSVSREKKESFPLTVTSAQKNPTAFYLCASRRSSSGETQYFGPGTRLLVL.